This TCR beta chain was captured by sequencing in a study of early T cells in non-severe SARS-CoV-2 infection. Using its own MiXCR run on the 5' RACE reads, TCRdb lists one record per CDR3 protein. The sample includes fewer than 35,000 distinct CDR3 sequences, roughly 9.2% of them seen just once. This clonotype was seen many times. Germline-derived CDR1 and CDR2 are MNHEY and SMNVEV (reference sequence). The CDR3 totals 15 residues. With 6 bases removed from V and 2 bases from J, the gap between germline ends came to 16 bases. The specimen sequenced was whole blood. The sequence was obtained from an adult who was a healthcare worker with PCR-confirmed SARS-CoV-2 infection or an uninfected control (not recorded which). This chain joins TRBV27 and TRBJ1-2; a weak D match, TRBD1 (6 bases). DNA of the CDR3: TGTGCCAGCAGCACCGAGACGGACAGAAACTATGGCTACACCTTC. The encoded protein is CASSTETDRNYGYTF.